The rows below give T cell receptor beta chains drawn from one sample of a study of T cell responses to AZD1222 COVID-19 vaccine. Method: immunoSEQ multiplex PCR; TCRdb's copy keeps in-frame clones and lacks some. The data hold approximately 75,000 clones, with roughly 90% observed a single time. Sequences were derived from peripheral blood, sampled 28 days after the second AZD1222 dose. The receptors were sampled from an adult who received the AZD1222 COVID-19 vaccine. Each CDR3 is given with its conserved first and last residue. Each record gives: D gene, V gene, J gene, clone size, CDR3 DNA, CDR3 protein. D genes are given only for firm matches. Some rows have no size entry. The others give once, few or many, or a class for an expanded clone.

.,TRBV28,TRBJ1-5,.,TGTGCCAGCAGTTTAAACAGCTACAATCAGCCCCAGCATTTT,CASSLNSYNQPQHF
.,TRBV9,TRBJ1-2,.,TGTGCCAGCAGCGTAACGGGCGAGGCCTATGGCTACACCTTC,CASSVTGEAYGYTF
.,TRBV28,TRBJ1-1,.,TGTGCCAGCAACCCTAGAGGGAGTAACACTGAAGCTTTCTTT,CASNPRGSNTEAFF
.,TRBV28,TRBJ1-2,.,TGTGCCAGCGGGCAGGAGTGGGGTACTCTCGTCTATGGCTACACCTTC,CASGQEWGTLVYGYTF
.,TRBV10-3,TRBJ1-1,once,TGTGCCATCAGCCCGACAGGATTGAACACTGAAGCTTTCTTT,CAISPTGLNTEAFF
.,TRBV10-3,TRBJ2-7,.,TGTGCCATCAGTGAGTCTGGCGAGCAGTACTTC,CAISESGEQYF
.,TRBV28,TRBJ1-6,once,TGTGCCAGCACCCCTGAGCGGACAAATAATTCACCCCTCCACTTT,CASTPERTNNSPLHF
TRBD1,TRBV19,TRBJ1-5,.,TGTGCCAGTAGCAGAATGCCGGGACAGGGGGCTCAGCCCCAGCATTTT,CASSRMPGQGAQPQHF
.,TRBV7-2,TRBJ1-6,.,TGTGCCAGCAGCTTAGTCCGCCCAAGCTCCTATAATTCACCCCTCCACTTT,CASSLVRPSSYNSPLHF
.,TRBV2,TRBJ2-1,.,TGTGCCAGCAGGAACACTGGAAATGAGCAGTTCTTC,CASRNTGNEQFF
TRBD1,TRBV27,TRBJ2-7,few,TGTGCCAGTAAACGTTTACCTGACAGGGGGCTAGAGCAGTACTTC,CASKRLPDRGLEQYF
.,TRBV5-1,TRBJ2-7,.,TGCGCCAGCAGCTTGGTACAGAGCTCCTACGAGCAGTACTTC,CASSLVQSSYEQYF
.,TRBV7-3,TRBJ2-1,.,TGTGCCAGCAGCTTATTAGGGCTACCCTACAATGAGCAGTTCTTC,CASSLLGLPYNEQFF
.,TRBV19,TRBJ1-1,.,TGTGCCAGTAGGCGATACACCGATGAAGCTTTCTTT,CASRRYTDEAFF
.,TRBV19,TRBJ1-6,.,TGTGCCAGTAGTATTGGGCAGGGAATCGATTCACCCCTCCACTTT,CASSIGQGIDSPLHF
.,TRBV7-3,TRBJ2-2,.,TGTGCCAGCAGCGGAGGGACAGCAACAAACACCGGGGAGCTGTTTTTT,CASSGGTATNTGELFF
.,TRBV7-3,TRBJ1-2,.,TGTGCCAGCAGCCAACAAGCTAACTATGGCTACACCTTC,CASSQQANYGYTF
.,TRBV12-3/TRBV12-4,TRBJ2-7,.,TGTGCCAGCAGTCAAGAACCGAGTAGGGTGCAGTACTTC,CASSQEPSRVQYF
.,TRBV3-1/TRBV3-2,TRBJ2-1,.,TGTGCCAGCAGCCAAAGGGTAGAGCAGTTCTTC,CASSQRVEQFF
TRBD1,TRBV18,TRBJ2-2,few,TGTGCCAGCTCACCACGGGACAGAAACACCGGGGAGCTGTTTTTT,CASSPRDRNTGELFF
.,TRBV7-6,TRBJ2-5,.,TGTGCCAGCAGCTTATATTCCGGGACCAAAGAGACCCAGTACTTC,CASSLYSGTKETQYF
.,TRBV20-1,TRBJ2-6,.,TGCAGTGCTAGTCAACAGGTCTCTGGGGCCAACGTCCTGACTTTC,CSASQQVSGANVLTF
.,TRBV27,TRBJ1-4,.,TGTGCCAGCAGTTTAGGTGAAAAACTGTTTTTT,CASSLGEKLFF